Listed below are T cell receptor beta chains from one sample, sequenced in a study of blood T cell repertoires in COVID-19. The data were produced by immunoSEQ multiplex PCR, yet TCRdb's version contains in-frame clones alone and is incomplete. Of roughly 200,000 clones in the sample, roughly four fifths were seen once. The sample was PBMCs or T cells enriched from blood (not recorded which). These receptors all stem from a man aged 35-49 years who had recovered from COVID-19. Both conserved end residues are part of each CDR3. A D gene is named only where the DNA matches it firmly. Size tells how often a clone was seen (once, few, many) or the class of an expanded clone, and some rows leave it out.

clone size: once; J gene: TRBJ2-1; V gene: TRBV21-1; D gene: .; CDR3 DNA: TGTGCCAGCAGCCGCGGGATATCATCCTACAATGAGCAGTTCTTC; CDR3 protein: CASSRGISSYNEQFF
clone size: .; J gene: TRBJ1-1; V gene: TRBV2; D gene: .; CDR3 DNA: TGTGCCAGCAGGACGGACTGGAACACTGAAGCTTTCTTT; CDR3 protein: CASRTDWNTEAFF
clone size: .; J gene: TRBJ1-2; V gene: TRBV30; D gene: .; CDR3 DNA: TGTGCCTGGAGCTCTAACTATGGCTACACCTTC; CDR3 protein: CAWSSNYGYTF
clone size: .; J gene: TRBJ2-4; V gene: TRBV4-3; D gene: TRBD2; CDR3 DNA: TGCGCCAGCAGCCAACAACAAACGACTAGCGGGGGGGGAAACATTCAGTACTTC; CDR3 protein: CASSQQQTTSGGGNIQYF
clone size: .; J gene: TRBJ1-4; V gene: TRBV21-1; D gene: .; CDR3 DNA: TGTGCCAGCCCACCACTTGCAACTAATGAAAAACTGTTTTTT; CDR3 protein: CASPPLATNEKLFF
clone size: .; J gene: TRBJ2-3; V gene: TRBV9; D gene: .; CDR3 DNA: TGTGCCAGCAGCGTAGGGTCTAGCGATTACACAGATACGCAGTATTTT; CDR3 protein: CASSVGSSDYTDTQYF
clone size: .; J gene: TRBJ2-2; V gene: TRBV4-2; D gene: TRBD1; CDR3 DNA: TGTGCCAGCAGCCCCACTGCCGGCAGGGGGTTAGGCGGGGAGCTGTTTTTT; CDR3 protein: CASSPTAGRGLGGELFF
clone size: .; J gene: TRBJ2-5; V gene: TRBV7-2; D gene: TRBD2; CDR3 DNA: TGTGCCAGCGGCTTCGTAGCGGGAGGAGGGGAGACCCAGTACTTC; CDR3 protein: CASGFVAGGGETQYF
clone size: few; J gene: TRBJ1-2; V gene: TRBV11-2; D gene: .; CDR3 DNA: TGTGCCAGCAGCGCACCCTATGGAGGGGCATACACCTTC; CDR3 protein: CASSAPYGGAYTF
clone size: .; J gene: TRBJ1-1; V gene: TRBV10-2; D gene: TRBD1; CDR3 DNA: TGCGCCAGCAGCGTGACAGGGTTCACTGAAGCTTTCTTT; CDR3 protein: CASSVTGFTEAFF
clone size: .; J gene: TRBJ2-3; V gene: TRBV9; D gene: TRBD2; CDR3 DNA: TGTGCCAGCAGCTCCGGGACTAGCGGGGATACGCAGTATTTT; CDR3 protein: CASSSGTSGDTQYF
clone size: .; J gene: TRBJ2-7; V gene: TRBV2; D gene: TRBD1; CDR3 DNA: TGTGCCAGCGAGGGACAGGGGACGGGCGAGCAGTACTTC; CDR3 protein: CASEGQGTGEQYF
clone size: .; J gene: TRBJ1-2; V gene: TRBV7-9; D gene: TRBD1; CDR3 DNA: TGTGCCAGCAGCTTGAGGGGGCTAGGTGGCTACACCTTC; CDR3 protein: CASSLRGLGGYTF
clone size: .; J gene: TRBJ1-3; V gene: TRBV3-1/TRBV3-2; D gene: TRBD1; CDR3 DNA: TGTGCCAGCAGGCCGACAGGGGTACACACCATATATTTT; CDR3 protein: CASRPTGVHTIYF
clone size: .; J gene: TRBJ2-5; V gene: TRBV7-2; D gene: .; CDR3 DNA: TGTGCCAGCAGCTTATTGAGGGTTGGAGAGACCCAGTACTTC; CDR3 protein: CASSLLRVGETQYF
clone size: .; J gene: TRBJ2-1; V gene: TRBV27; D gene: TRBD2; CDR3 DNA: TGTGCCAGCAGTCCCGGGACTATCTATGAGCAGTTCTTC; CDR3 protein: CASSPGTIYEQFF